The sequence of this T cell receptor beta chain was determined in a study of regulatory T cells in long-lasting Graves disease. The time point denotes: newly diagnosed GD, antithyroid drugs for less than 3 months. PBMC-derived RNA was used for the TCR library. HTBI primers from iRepertoire and Arm-PCR of CDR3 regions yielded the TCR beta libraries. TCRdb called the multiplex PCR reads again in MiXCR, with one record for every CDR3 protein. The table lists roughly 500,000 distinct CDR3 sequences, approximately 15% of them singletons, with roughly a tenth in the top ten. V shed 5 bases, J shed 7 bases, and the junction held 9 bases outside the gene matches. The length of the CDR3 is 14 residues. Germline values: CDR1 MDHEN, CDR2 SYDVKM. A remark on this clonotype: This may arise from a read error, as a much more abundant clone is one base away.

In addition, the sample was reused for a study of T cells in Graves' hyperthyroidism and ophthalmopathy.

Sample: peripheral blood mononuclear cells (PBMCs), taken at new diagnosis, from a patient treated with antithyroid drugs. The clonotype was recovered from a man between 25 and 39 years old with Graves disease. This chain uses TRBV28 with TRBJ2-7; TRBD1 aligns across 9 bases. The CDR3, as DNA: TGTGCCAGCAGTCCGGGGACAGGGACCGGTGAGCAGTACTTC. This sequence encodes CASSPGTGTGEQYF.